One and the same sample provided the 21 T cell receptor beta chains below, sequenced in a study of blood T cell repertoires in COVID-19 (dated by TCRdb to about 2020). Libraries were constructed by the immunoSEQ multiplex PCR assay. Held by TCRdb, this immuneACCESS table contains in-frame sequences only and omits some clones. Under half of the omission traces to an unresolved V gene where checked; the cause of the rest is unknown. The sample table shows tens of thousands of clones, and approximately 89% are seen once. The top ten constitute roughly 15% of the sample. The sequencing input was peripheral blood. The receptors come from a human donor in a cohort sampled during active COVID-19.

This chain connects TRBV6-4 to TRBJ2-1; D possibly corresponds to TRBD1 (6 bases). This CDR3 contains 13 residues. In germline, CDR1 is MRHNA, CDR2 SNTAGT. V gave up 3 bases and J gave up 9 bases, with 12 bases separating them. CDR3 nucleotides: TGTGCCAGCAGTGAAATGCGAGGGGGTGAGCAGTTCTTC. This gives the protein CASSEMRGGEQFF.

The chain joins TRBV3-1 (or the pseudogene TRBV3-2) to TRBJ1-5; 10 bases match TRBD1. With V trimmed by 1 base and J by 7 bases, 4 bases remained unmatched. CDR1 LGHDT and CDR2 YNNKEL come from the germline V gene (reference sequence). CDR3 length: 15 residues. CDR3 loop: CASSQAGQGGQPQHF. CDR3 DNA sequence: TGTGCCAGCAGCCAAGCAGGACAGGGGGGACAGCCCCAGCATTTT.

Details on this clone: At the DNA level, this CDR3 is encoded by other sequences in the same sample as well. J is TRBJ2-2 and V is TRBV19; possibly TRBD2 for D (6 bases). Between the trimmed V and J ends, which lost 3 bases and 7 bases, there was a span of 18 bases. The germline V gene has CDR1 LNHDA and CDR2 SQIVND (reference sequence). The CDR3 runs to 16 residues. The CDR3 spells CASSMVEAGGSGELFF. For the CDR3, the DNA is TGTGCCAGTAGTATGGTTGAGGCAGGAGGGAGCGGGGAGCTGTTTTTT.

This clone was detected once. The chain couples TRBV19 to TRBJ1-2; TRBD1 aligns across 8 bases. CDR3 length: 14 residues. With 4 bases clipped from V and 2 bases from J, the junction kept 3 bases outside the gene matches. Germline CDR1 and CDR2: LNHDA and SQIVND (reference sequence). CDR3 sequence (DNA): TGTGCCAGTAGTAGGGACAGGAAAAACTATGGCTACACCTTC. Its translation: CASSRDRKNYGYTF.

CDR3 in amino acids: CAISESDRGLHSNQPQHF. DNA of the CDR3: TGTGCCATCAGTGAGTCAGATAGGGGGCTTCATAGCAATCAGCCCCAGCATTTT. This chain connects TRBV10-3 to TRBJ1-5; 7 bases map to TRBD1. The CDR3 has 18 residues. With V trimmed by 0 bases and J by 0 bases, 8 bases remained unmatched. Germline CDR1 and CDR2: ENHRY and SYGVKD.

This rearrangement joins TRBV30 to TRBJ2-2, with 8 bases aligning to TRBD2. Trimming took 0 bases from V and 4 from J; bases not matched to a gene: 7. The length of the CDR3 is 16 residues. The germline V gene has CDR1 GTSNPN and CDR2 SVGIG (reference sequence). The CDR3 coding sequence is TGTGCCTGGAGTGTACGAGCGGGAGTTTCCACCGGGGAGCTGTTTTTT. Translated: CAWSVRAGVSTGELFF. Complete variable domain (other parts from reference TRBV30 and TRBJ2-2): SQTIHQWPATLVQPVGSPLSLECTVEGTSNPNLYWYRQAAGRGLQLLFYSVGIGQISSEVPQNLSASRPQDRQFILSSKKLLLSDSGFYLCAWSVRAGVSTGELFFGEGSRLTVL.

V usage is TRBV2 and J usage is TRBJ2-7, with 7 bases fitting TRBD2. The germline V gene encodes CDR1 SNHLY and CDR2 FYNNEI. The CDR3 extends over 14 amino acids. Trimming at V came to 4 bases and at J to 2 bases, leaving 5 bases not matched to a gene. The CDR3 loop is CASSVPSGAYEQYF. The DNA of the CDR3 is TGTGCCAGCAGTGTACCTAGCGGAGCCTACGAGCAGTACTTC.

The chain uses TRBV11-2 and TRBJ2-7, with D tentatively TRBD1 (7 bases). The germline V gene encodes CDR1 SGHAT and CDR2 FQNNGV. CDR3 size: 12 residues. Deletions cut 5 bases from V and 7 bases from J, with 12 bases between. CDR3 sequence reads: CASSDQGGEQYF. The CDR3 DNA reads as TGTGCCAGCAGCGACCAGGGGGGTGAGCAGTACTTC.

The chain couples TRBV6-5 to TRBJ1-1; D possibly corresponds to TRBD1 (6 bases). From germline, CDR1 is MNHEY and CDR2 SVGAGI. The V end was cut by 6 bases, the J end by 5 bases, with 10 bases between. The CDR3 totals 12 residues. As DNA, the CDR3 is TGTGCCAGCAGGATCAGGGGAACTGAAGCTTTCTTT. It yields the protein CASRIRGTEAFF.

The chain recombines TRBV30 with TRBJ2-6; no clear D gene. The CDR3 has 14 amino acids. Trimming took off 2 bases at V and 1 base at J, with 6 bases between the two ends. Germline-derived CDR1 and CDR2 are GTSNPN and SVGIG (reference sequence). The CDR3 coding sequence is TGTGCCTGGAGTCCATTTTCTGGGGCCAACGTCCTGACTTTC. It is translated as CAWSPFSGANVLTF.

The rearrangement uses TRBV6-5 and TRBJ1-1; no clear D. The CDR3 loop spans 15 amino acids. Germline CDR1 is MNHEY and CDR2 is SVGAGI. Trimming removed 0 bases from V and 0 bases from J, with 8 bases in between. The CDR3 bases are TGTGCCAGCAGTTACTCCCTTGCGATGAACACTGAAGCTTTCTTT. Translated: CASSYSLAMNTEAFF.

J is TRBJ1-4 and V is TRBV6-2 or TRBV6-3; 7 nucleotides agree with TRBD1. CDR1 is MNHEY, CDR2 SVGEGT, per germline. CDR3 size: 16 residues. With V trimmed by 0 bases and J by 3 bases, 4 bases remained unmatched. The chain's CDR3 is CASSYSKGQSNEKLFF. The CDR3 DNA reads TGTGCCAGCAGTTACTCGAAGGGACAGTCTAATGAAAAACTGTTTTTT.

The rearrangement joins TRBV18 to TRBJ1-2; maybe TRBD1 (6 bases). The CDR3 is made up of 13 amino acids. Germline CDR1 KGHSH, CDR2 LQKENI. V dropped 4 bases and J dropped 2 bases, with 8 bases sitting between them. CDR3 residues: CASSQQGNYGYTF. CDR3 nucleotides: TGTGCCAGCTCACAACAGGGAAACTATGGCTACACCTTC.

The chain joins TRBV10-1 to TRBJ2-1, with D possibly matching TRBD2 (6 bases). Germline values: CDR1 WNHNN, CDR2 SYGVQD (reference sequence). V lost 0 bases, J lost 2 bases, and 14 bases lay in between. This CDR3 region has 17 residues. CDR3 bases: TGCGCCAGCAGTGAGTCGAGTAGCGGAGACACCTACAATGAGCAGTTCTTC. This sequence encodes CASSESSSGDTYNEQFF.

This chain joins TRBV28 and TRBJ1-2; 8 bases line up with TRBD1. The V segment lost 6 bases and the J segment 10 bases; nucleotides outside the gene matches: 10. The CDR3 extends over 13 amino acids. The germline V gene encodes CDR1 MDHEN and CDR2 SYDVKM. The chain's CDR3 is CASSLIQGVDYTF. CDR3 in DNA: TGTGCCAGCAGCCTGATACAGGGGGTCGACTACACCTTC.

This clone was picked up a small number of times. This sequence joins TRBV5-4 and TRBJ2-2; TRBD2 matches at 9 bases. The V gene's germline CDR1 is SGHNT and CDR2 YYREEE (reference sequence). This CDR3 spans 17 amino acids. V shed 0 bases, J shed 6 bases, and the junction held 9 bases outside the gene matches. The CDR3 region has the DNA TGTGCCAGCAGCTTGGGATGGACTAGCGCAGGGGCCGGGGAGCTGTTTTTT. Amino acid sequence: CASSLGWTSAGAGELFF.

This chain uses TRBV19 with TRBJ2-6; the D gene is possibly TRBD1 (5 bases). The CDR3 runs 17 residues. The germline CDR1 and CDR2 sequences are LNHDA and SQIVND (reference sequence). The V end lost 1 base, the J end lost 1 base, and 11 bases lay between the germline ends. The CDR3: CASSIGTGISGANVLTF. CDR3 coding DNA: TGTGCCAGTAGTATAGGTACAGGTATATCTGGGGCCAACGTCCTGACTTTC.

The chain uses TRBV18 and TRBJ1-4; D not resolved. Deletions cut 0 bases from V and 0 bases from J, with 5 bases between. The CDR3 length is 15 residues. CDR1 is KGHSH, CDR2 LQKENI, per germline. CDR3 in amino acids: CASSPPSTTNEKLFF. The CDR3 nucleotides read TGTGCCAGCTCACCACCGAGTACAACTAATGAAAAACTGTTTTTT.

This chain connects TRBV19 to TRBJ1-1; weak D call: TRBD1 (5 bases). CDR1 is LNHDA and CDR2 is SQIVND in the germline V gene (reference sequence). This CDR3 is built from 15 residues. The ends were cut back, 5 bases at V and 1 base at J, with 14 bases in the middle. CDR3 residues: CASSGGGRKNTEAFF. The CDR3 bases are TGTGCCAGTAGTGGGGGGGGACGGAAGAACACTGAAGCTTTCTTT.

This clone was recorded a few times. V is TRBV19 and J is TRBJ2-3; TRBD2 is a possible D gene (7 bases). The germline gives CDR1 LNHDA, CDR2 SQIVND (reference sequence). The V end lost 2 bases, the J end lost 5 bases, and 14 bases lay between the germline ends. The CDR3 has 15 amino acids. This CDR3 reads CASSIPGRGGDTQYF. Here the CDR3 DNA reads TGTGCCAGTAGTATACCCGGTAGGGGGGGAGATACGCAGTATTTT.

The chain couples TRBV30 to TRBJ1-5, with D possibly TRBD1 on 5 matching bases. This CDR3 spans 15 amino acids. Trimming stripped 4 bases from V and 1 base from J, with 14 bases between. CDR1 is GTSNPN, CDR2 SVGIG, per germline (reference sequence). CDR3 residues: CAWKPSDTSNQPQHF. CDR3 sequence (DNA): TGTGCCTGGAAGCCGTCGGACACGAGCAATCAGCCCCAGCATTTT.